These 24 T cell receptor beta chains were all obtained from the same sample, sequenced in a study of CD8+CD57+ T cells in acquired aplastic anemia. Using genomic DNA as the template, TCR beta VDJ and CDR3 profiling was carried out. MiXCR, run by TCRdb on the reads, gives a single entry per CDR3 protein. Of about 98,000 distinct CDR3 sequences listed, around 70% were seen once; the top ten hold 55% to 65%. Patients selected for sequencing had displayed CD8+CD57+ cell expansion by flow cytometry. The specimen was sorted CD4+, CD8+, or CD8+CD57+ T cells (not recorded which) from PBMCs. Receptors were obtained from a human donor with aplastic anemia.

This rearrangement joins TRBV11-2 to TRBJ2-1; D is unclear. From germline, CDR1 is SGHAT and CDR2 FQNNGV. V was shortened by 2 bases and J by 3 bases, with 8 bases between the two germline ends. There are 14 residues in the CDR3. The CDR3 DNA sequence: TGTGCCAGCAGCTTAAGACTTAACTACAATGAGCAGTTCTTC. It encodes CASSLRLNYNEQFF.

The rearrangement links TRBV24-1 to TRBJ1-1, with 7 bases identical to TRBD1. With V trimmed by 5 bases and J by 5 bases, 10 bases remained unmatched. Germline V lookup: CDR1 KGHDR, CDR2 SFDVKD. This CDR3 region has 15 residues. The CDR3 DNA reads as TGTGCCACCAGTGTTGCCAGACAGGGAAGGACTGAAGCTTTCTTT. Translated, it gives CATSVARQGRTEAFF.

The chain uses TRBV25-1 and TRBJ2-5; D unclear. Germline V gene data show CDR1 as MGHDK and CDR2 as SYGVNS. This CDR3 is 13 amino acids long. V dropped 4 bases and J dropped 2 bases, with 8 bases sitting between them. CDR3 residues: CASSVPTQETQYF. The CDR3 nucleotides read TGTGCCAGCAGTGTGCCTACACAAGAGACCCAGTACTTC.

The J gene is TRBJ2-7, the V gene TRBV7-2; D not resolved. Trimming took 3 bases from V and 4 from J, leaving 10 bases between them. This CDR3 spans 13 amino acids. Germline V gives CDR1 SGHTA, CDR2 FQGNSA. Here the CDR3 reads CASSFSAGYEQYF. Written as DNA, the CDR3 is TGTGCCAGCAGCTTCTCCGCCGGATACGAGCAGTACTTC.

The rearrangement joins TRBV20-1 to TRBJ2-7; the D gene is possibly TRBD1 (6 bases). The CDR3 totals 14 residues. The V end lost 3 bases, the J end lost 6 bases, and 18 bases lay between the germline ends. The germline CDR1 and CDR2 sequences are DFQATT and SNEGSKA (reference sequence). The CDR3: CSASGTFGAREQYF. In DNA form, the CDR3 reads TGCAGTGCTAGTGGGACATTTGGTGCACGCGAGCAGTACTTC.

About this clonotype itself: The junction and the germline gene differ at one end; a read error may be behind it. The chain combines TRBV11-2 with TRBJ2-7; TRBD2 matches 11 bases. Per the germline V gene, CDR1 is SGHAT and CDR2 is FQNNGV. The CDR3 runs 16 residues. This CDR3 is CASSLGGMTSGEERYF. CDR3 DNA sequence: TGTGCCAGCAGCTTAGGGGGGATGACTAGCGGGGAGGAGCGGTACTTC.

The J gene is TRBJ1-6, the V gene TRBV15; maybe TRBD1 (6 bases). Germline CDR1 is LNHNV and CDR2 is YYDKDF (reference sequence). The V gene lost 1 base and the J gene lost 6 bases, with 16 bases spanning the gap. The CDR3 is made up of 17 amino acids. As DNA, the CDR3 is TGTGCCACCAGCAGAGGAACTAGCGGGGGCCTTAATTCACCCCTCCACTTT. Translated: CATSRGTSGGLNSPLHF.

The rearrangement joins TRBV20-1 to TRBJ2-3; no definite D call. From germline, CDR1 is DFQATT and CDR2 SNEGSKA (reference sequence). The CDR3 loop spans 13 amino acids. The V end was cut by 1 base, the J end by 4 bases, with 9 bases between. CDR3 protein: CSARGDLADTQYF. The CDR3 DNA is TGCAGTGCTAGAGGTGATCTAGCAGATACGCAGTATTTT.

V usage is TRBV20-1 and J usage is TRBJ2-5; no firm D call. V lost 2 bases and J lost 1, with 17 bases in between. CDR1 and CDR2 (germline): DFQATT, SNEGSKA (reference sequence). The CDR3 extends over 16 amino acids. This CDR3 reads CSARNYAGSPQETQYF. The CDR3 region has the DNA TGCAGTGCTAGAAACTATGCCGGATCCCCCCAAGAGACCCAGTACTTC.

This clonotype appeared once. The rearrangement uses TRBV19 and TRBJ1-1; TRBD1 agrees at 12 bases. CDR1 is LNHDA, CDR2 SQIVND, per germline (reference sequence). Unmatched junction bases numbered 0, after V lost 6 bases and J lost 4 bases. This CDR3 region has 13 residues. In DNA form, the CDR3 reads TGTGCCAGTAGGGGACAGGGGGCCACTGAAGCTTTCTTT. Translated, it gives CASRGQGATEAFF.

This clonotype was observed a few times. The CDR3 DNA is TGTGCCAGCAGCGTAGCGGGTTGGGGATGGGTTACCACAGATACGCAGTATTTT. Encoded protein: CASSVAGWGWVTTDTQYF. The chain combines TRBV9 with TRBJ2-3; D gene ambiguous. V was cut by 0 bases and J by 2 bases, with 19 bases left in between. Germline assignment: CDR1 SGDLS and CDR2 YYNGEE. The CDR3 has 18 amino acids.

This chain uses TRBV20-1 with TRBJ2-5; unclear D gene. Trimming took off 5 bases at V and 5 bases at J, with 9 bases between the two ends. Germline assignment: CDR1 DFQATT and CDR2 SNEGSKA (reference sequence). The CDR3 is 11 amino acids. The CDR3 reads CSAGPGETQYF. CDR3 nucleotides: TGCAGTGCTGGACCTGGGGAGACCCAGTACTTC.

This chain's CDR3 is CSATQETQYF. The CDR3 DNA reads as TGCAGTGCTACTCAAGAGACCCAGTACTTC. The chain couples TRBV20-1 to TRBJ2-5, with D unclear. The CDR3 extends over 10 amino acids. The germline V and J ends were trimmed by 4 bases and 2 bases, with 2 bases remaining between them. Germline-derived CDR1 and CDR2 are DFQATT and SNEGSKA (reference sequence).

This clonotype turned up a few times. The rearrangement links TRBV2 to TRBJ1-4, with 7 bases matching TRBD1. After removal of 6 bases from V and 2 bases from J, the junction contained 3 bases not matched to a gene. Germline CDR1 and CDR2: SNHLY and FYNNEI. This CDR3 has 14 residues. The CDR3 region is CASSVQGTNEKLFF. DNA for the CDR3: TGTGCCAGCAGCGTACAGGGGACTAATGAAAAACTGTTTTTT.

The chain carries TRBV25-1 and TRBJ2-4; D might be TRBD1 (5 bases). Germline CDR1 and CDR2: MGHDK and SYGVNS. The CDR3 is made up of 16 amino acids. V was cut by 5 bases and J by 4 bases, with 18 bases left in between. In DNA, the CDR3 is TGTGCCAGCAGTCCGACTCCATCAGGGTTGAAAAACATTCAGTACTTC. Its protein product is CASSPTPSGLKNIQYF.

The chain has TRBV20-1 and TRBJ1-5; TRBD1 is a possible D gene (5 bases). The CDR3 is 13 amino acids. The germline CDR1 and CDR2 sequences are DFQATT and SNEGSKA (reference sequence). V shed 4 bases and J shed 0 bases, with 7 bases lying between them. The CDR3 loop reads CSAIDSSNQPQHF. The CDR3 coding sequence is TGCAGTGCTATTGACAGTAGCAATCAGCCCCAGCATTTT.

The gene calls are TRBV20-1 and TRBJ2-5; perhaps TRBD1 as D (5 bases). The V and J ends lost 0 bases and 3 bases respectively, with 8 bases between them. Germline assignment: CDR1 DFQATT and CDR2 SNEGSKA (reference sequence). The CDR3 consists of 13 residues. The CDR3 region is CSARDRREETQYF. The CDR3 coding sequence is TGCAGTGCTAGAGATCGCAGGGAAGAGACCCAGTACTTC.

The J gene is TRBJ1-3, the V gene TRBV7-2, with D possibly matching TRBD1 (5 bases). Germline V gene lookup returns CDR1 SGHTA and CDR2 FQGNSA. The CDR3 contains 14 residues. Trimming took off 7 bases at V and 4 bases at J, with 14 bases between the two ends. The CDR3 DNA reads as TGTGCCAGCAAACGTCCAGGGAAAGGAAACACCATATATTTT. Amino acid sequence: CASKRPGKGNTIYF.

The CDR3 region has the DNA TGTGCCAGTAGTCCCTCGGGGTACGAGCAGTACTTC. Encoded protein: CASSPSGYEQYF. This chain links TRBV19 with TRBJ2-7; the D gene is possibly TRBD2 (5 bases). Trimming took 5 bases from V and 4 from J, leaving 9 bases between them. CDR1 is LNHDA and CDR2 is SQIVND in the germline V gene (reference sequence). The CDR3 consists of 12 residues.

The chain combines TRBV7-9 with TRBJ2-7; perhaps TRBD2 as D (8 bases). The CDR3 consists of 14 residues. V was clipped by 5 bases and J by 8 bases, with 19 bases between them. Germline CDR1 reads SEHNR; CDR2 reads FQNEAQ (reference sequence). The CDR3 DNA reads as TGTGCCAGCAGCCGGGGGGGAAGACAGGGCCAGCAGTACTTC. This sequence encodes CASSRGGRQGQQYF.

The V and J genes are TRBV19 and TRBJ1-6; weak D call: TRBD1 (6 bases). This CDR3 contains 15 residues. Germline-derived CDR1 and CDR2 are LNHDA and SQIVND (reference sequence). Trimming removed 5 bases from V and 5 bases from J, with 13 bases in between. CDR3 in DNA: TGTGCCAGTAGTTACGGGGGCAAGGATAATTCACCCCTCCACTTT. Translation gives CASSYGGKDNSPLHF.

This clonotype was counted a single time. The chain combines TRBV5-5 with TRBJ2-3; maybe TRBD2 (6 bases). Trimming took off 3 bases at V and 2 bases at J, with 13 bases between the two ends. Germline V gene data show CDR1 as SGHKS and CDR2 as YYEKEE (reference sequence). CDR3 size: 15 residues. The CDR3 DNA reads TGTGCCAGCAGCTCGACTAGGTCCCCCACAGATACGCAGTATTTT. Translation gives CASSSTRSPTDTQYF.

This sequence joins TRBV5-6 and TRBJ2-7; possibly TRBD2 for D (6 bases). Germline CDR1 is SGHDT and CDR2 is YYEEEE. The CDR3 is 15 amino acids. With 4 bases removed from V and 5 bases from J, the gap between germline ends came to 19 bases. The CDR3 sequence is CASSAPGGNRDEQYF. The CDR3 DNA reads TGTGCCAGCAGCGCCCCTGGGGGGAACCGGGACGAGCAGTACTTC.

The chain links TRBV7-9 to TRBJ1-2; 7 nucleotides line up with TRBD1. V was pared by 5 bases and J by 4 bases, with 13 bases of the junction left unmatched. CDR1 SEHNR and CDR2 FQNEAQ come from the germline V gene (reference sequence). The CDR3 is 16 amino acids. The CDR3 spells CASSLFDRDEIYGYTF. For the CDR3, the DNA is TGTGCCAGCAGCCTCTTCGACAGGGATGAAATCTATGGCTACACCTTC. The full variable domain, completed using reference TRBV7-9 and TRBJ1-2, is DTGVSQNPRHKITKRGQNVTFRCDPISEHNRLYWYRQTLGQGPEFLTYFQNEAQLEKSRLLSDRFSAERPKGSFSTLEIQRTEQGDSAMYLCASSLFDRDEIYGYTFGSGTRLTVV.